This is a list of T cell receptor beta chains from one sample in a study of T cells in localized non-small cell lung cancer. Assay: immunoSEQ multiplex PCR; the TCRdb copy retains only in-frame clones and omits some. The data hold 9,500 to 10,000 clones, with 80% to 95% observed a single time. The sample consisted of peripheral blood, taken before any cancer treatment. These receptors were obtained from a male donor at least 60 years old with stage III squamous cell lung carcinoma. Both conserved end residues are part of each CDR3.

v_call	j_call	cdr3_aa
TRBV9	TRBJ2-7	CASSPRLAGGYEQYF
TRBV2	TRBJ1-2	CASGRGQDYGYTF
TRBV18	TRBJ1-1	CASSTDRGVNTEAFF
TRBV7-9	TRBJ2-5	CASSLGSNRETQYF
TRBV7-9	TRBJ1-5	CASSSQAGAAISNQPQHF
TRBV11-2	TRBJ2-7	CASSYGNTPIYEQYF
TRBV6-6	TRBJ2-7	CASSRGGGPYEQYF
TRBV18	TRBJ2-5	CASSPSERSPPRQYF
TRBV5-6	TRBJ1-2	CASSQGQGDYGYTF
TRBV6-1	TRBJ2-7	CASTRGRWSYEQYF
TRBV5-6	TRBJ2-5	CASSLVGVEEETQYF
TRBV11-2	TRBJ2-3	CASSSGGSPWRADTQYF
TRBV4-1	TRBJ1-6	CASSQEAGSSYNSPLHF
TRBV5-1	TRBJ1-4	CASSSTGWLKNEKLFF
TRBV2	TRBJ1-2	CASSGTGGFQDGYTF
TRBV28	TRBJ1-4	CASSTTGGEEKLFF
TRBV27	TRBJ1-6	CASSMTALVYSPLHF
TRBV6-1	TRBJ2-7	CASRESGQGPKYF
TRBV7-6	TRBJ2-1	CASSLELGGENEQFF
TRBV19	TRBJ2-6	CASSIEGDGVTGANVLTF
TRBV18	TRBJ1-4	CASSSGQGNEKLFF
TRBV10-3	TRBJ2-3	CAIASGGASDTQYF
TRBV5-1	TRBJ2-3	CASHGGQVTDTQYF
TRBV7-9	TRBJ1-1	CASSLEQGGDTEAFF
TRBV9	TRBJ1-2	CASSVEGGGWTDYGYTF
TRBV27	TRBJ2-7	CASSLSNRVEQYF
TRBV15	TRBJ2-7	CATSRGADSSSYEQYF
TRBV28	TRBJ2-7	CASSLDRGGGYEQYF
TRBV29-1	TRBJ2-1	CSVGLLGTLFF
TRBV7-9	TRBJ2-2	CASSAGQWNTGELFF
TRBV6-8	TRBJ2-1	CASSYSKVGFTEQFF
TRBV6-1	TRBJ1-6	CASSGPQPSYNSPLHF